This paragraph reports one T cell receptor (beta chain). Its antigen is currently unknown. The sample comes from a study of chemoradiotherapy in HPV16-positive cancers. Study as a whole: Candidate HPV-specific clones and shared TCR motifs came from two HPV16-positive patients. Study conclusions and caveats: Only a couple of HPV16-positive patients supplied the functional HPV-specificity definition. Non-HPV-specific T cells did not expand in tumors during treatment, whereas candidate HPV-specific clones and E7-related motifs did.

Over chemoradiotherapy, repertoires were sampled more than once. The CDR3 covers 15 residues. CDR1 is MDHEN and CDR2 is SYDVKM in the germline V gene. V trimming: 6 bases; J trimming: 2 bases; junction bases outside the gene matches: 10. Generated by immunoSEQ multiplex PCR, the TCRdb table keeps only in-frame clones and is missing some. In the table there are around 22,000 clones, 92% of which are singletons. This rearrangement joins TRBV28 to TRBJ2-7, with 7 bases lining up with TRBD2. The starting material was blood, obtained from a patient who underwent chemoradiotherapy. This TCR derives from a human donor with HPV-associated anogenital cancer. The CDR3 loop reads CASRTLVGGPYEQYF. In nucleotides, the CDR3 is TGTGCCAGCAGGACTCTGGTGGGAGGGCCCTACGAGCAGTACTTC.